This T cell receptor (beta chain) was found in a study of cytomegalovirus exposure and HLA in healthy donors. Study in general: From 170 million or so T cells, an earlier analysis saw 110 million or so unique TCR beta sequences. The study, taken as a whole, reports: A missense DCLRE1C variant was associated with V- and J-gene trimming of TCR beta chains in a later analysis, and an independent cohort replicated the association. In an earlier analysis, in some 540 donors, most V segments appeared productive either ~90% or ~30% of the time. A later analysis showed TCR association rates differing by HLA locus, peaking at DRB1 and lowest at HLA-C.

Trimming at V came to 5 bases and at J to 9 bases, leaving 5 bases not matched to a gene. This CDR3 contains 14 residues. The germline V gene has CDR1 SGHVS and CDR2 FNYEAQ. The PCR ran on 60 Vbeta and 13 Jbeta primers. Data came from immunoSEQ multiplex PCR; TCRdb stores just in-frame clones and leaves some out. This repertoire includes 200,000 to 250,000 clones. A note on this clone: What it binds is not known.

The chain is built from TRBV7-6 and TRBJ1-6; 9 positions match TRBD1. The receptor's source is a woman in her twenties or thirties in good health and CMV-seropositive. Sequencing used PBMCs. The CDR3 here is CASSRDRGSSPLHF. The CDR3 DNA reads as TGTGCCAGCAGCCGTGACAGGGGGAGTTCACCCCTCCACTTT.